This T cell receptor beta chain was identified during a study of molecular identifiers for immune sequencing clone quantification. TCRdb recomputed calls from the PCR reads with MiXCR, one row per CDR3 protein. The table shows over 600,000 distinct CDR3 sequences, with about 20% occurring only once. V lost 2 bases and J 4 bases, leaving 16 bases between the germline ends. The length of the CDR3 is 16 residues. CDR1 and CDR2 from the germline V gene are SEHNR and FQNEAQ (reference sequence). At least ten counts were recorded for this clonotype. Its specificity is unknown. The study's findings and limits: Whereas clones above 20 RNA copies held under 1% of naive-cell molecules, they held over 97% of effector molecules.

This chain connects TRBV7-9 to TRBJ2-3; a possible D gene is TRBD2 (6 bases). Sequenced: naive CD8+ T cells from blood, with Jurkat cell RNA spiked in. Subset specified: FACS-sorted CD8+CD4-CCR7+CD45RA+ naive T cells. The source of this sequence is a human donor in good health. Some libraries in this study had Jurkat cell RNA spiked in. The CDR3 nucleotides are TGTGCCAGCAGCTTACCCGAGGAGGGAGTGGCAGATACGCAGTATTTT. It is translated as CASSLPEEGVADTQYF.